One and the same sample provided the 24 T cell receptor beta chains below, sequenced in a study of shared clonotypes between healthy human individuals. Measured with immunoSEQ multiplex PCR; TCRdb has only the in-frame clones, and not every one. The table has some 1.1 million clones, 60% to 85% seen once. The sequenced sample was memory CD4+ T cells from PBMCs. Subset given: CD45RA-negative fraction. The source of these receptors is a man younger than 35 in good health. Some clones in this sample may be carry-over from other donors' samples.

V gene TRBV30 combines with J gene TRBJ1-2, with D uncertain. Trimming shortened V by 3 bases and J by 8 bases, and 13 bases separated the two germline ends. Germline assignment: CDR1 GTSNPN and CDR2 SVGIG (reference sequence). This CDR3 has 12 amino acids. The CDR3 DNA reads TGTGCCTGGAGCCTCGACCTGCGGGGCTACACCTTC. Its protein product is CAWSLDLRGYTF.

As regards this clone: The sample has other DNA sequences that encode this CDR3 too. V and J are TRBV29-1 and TRBJ1-4, with D maybe TRBD1 (5 bases). The length of the CDR3 is 12 residues. Germline values: CDR1 SQVTM, CDR2 ANQGSEA. The V and J ends lost 6 bases and 0 bases respectively, with 5 bases between them. The CDR3 DNA reads TGCAGCGTGGGGGCAACTAATGAAAAACTGTTTTTT. This gives the protein CSVGATNEKLFF. The whole variable domain, filled in from reference TRBV29-1 and TRBJ1-4, reads SAVISQKPSRDICQRGTSLTIQCQVDSQVTMMFWYRQQPGQSLTLIATANQGSEATYESGFVIDKFPISRPNLTFSTLTVSNMSPEDSSIYLCSVGATNEKLFFGSGTQLSVL.

This chain links TRBV6-5 with TRBJ2-1; no clear D. Germline CDR1 is MNHEY and CDR2 is SVGAGI. The ends were cut back, 0 bases at V and 10 bases at J, with 10 bases in the middle. This CDR3 is built from 13 residues. The CDR3 reads CASSYSKETEQFF. The DNA of the CDR3 is TGTGCCAGCAGTTACTCGAAAGAGACAGAGCAGTTCTTC.

The rearrangement joins TRBV5-1 to TRBJ2-2, with 9 bases matching TRBD1. CDR3 length: 16 residues. Germline V CDR1 and CDR2: SGHRS, YFSETQ. V shed 7 bases, J shed 3 bases, and the junction held 10 bases outside the gene matches. In DNA form, the CDR3 reads TGCGCCAGCGGAGAGACAGGGGGTAGGCACACCGGGGAGCTGTTTTTT. This gives the protein CASGETGGRHTGELFF.

V gene TRBV7-7 combines with J gene TRBJ2-5; no clear D. This CDR3 comprises 13 residues. Trimming shortened V by 0 bases and J by 2 bases, and 4 bases separated the two germline ends. From germline, CDR1 is SSHAT and CDR2 FNYEAQ (reference sequence). The CDR3 DNA reads as TGTGCCAGCAGCTTAGCGAAACAAGAGACCCAGTACTTC. This translates into CASSLAKQETQYF. The whole variable domain, remainder taken from reference TRBV7-7 and TRBJ2-5, is GAGVSQSPRYKVTKRGQDVTLRCDPISSHATLYWYQQALGQGPEFLTYFNYEAQPDKSGLPSDRFSAERPEGSISTLTIQRTEQRDSAMYRCASSLAKQETQYFGPGTRLLVL.

This chain connects TRBV7-9 to TRBJ2-7; D possibly corresponds to TRBD2 (5 bases). Germline loops: CDR1 SEHNR, CDR2 FQNEAQ (reference sequence). V lost 5 bases and J lost 2, with 10 bases in between. The CDR3 contains 13 residues. The CDR3 region has the DNA TGTGCCAGCAGCCGGACGGGAACCTACGAGCAGTACTTC. It translates to CASSRTGTYEQYF.

The chain has TRBV5-8 and TRBJ2-7; D is unresolved. CDR3 length: 16 residues. The V end lost 3 bases, the J end lost 1 base, and 17 bases lay between the germline ends. Looked up from germline, CDR1 is SGHTS and CDR2 is YDEGEE. The CDR3 region has the DNA TGTGCCAGCAGCTCGCGTACTGCGGAGTCGTCCTACGAGCAGTACTTC. Residues: CASSSRTAESSYEQYF.

This chain uses TRBV14 with TRBJ1-1, with a weak D call TRBD1 (5 bases). The CDR3 runs to 14 residues. In germline, CDR1 is SGHDN, CDR2 FVKESK. V gave up 6 bases and J gave up 1 base, with 12 bases separating them. The CDR3 coding sequence is TGTGCCAGCAGACCGGACATGAGGAACACTGAAGCTTTCTTT. It translates to CASRPDMRNTEAFF.

The gene calls are TRBV5-6 and TRBJ1-5; D unresolved. CDR3 size: 12 residues. Trimming pared 2 bases from V and 7 bases from J, leaving 7 bases between. From germline, CDR1 is SGHDT and CDR2 YYEEEE. The CDR3 is CASSFAGQPQHF. The CDR3 DNA sequence: TGTGCCAGCAGCTTCGCTGGGCAGCCCCAGCATTTT. Filled out from reference TRBV5-6 and TRBJ1-5, the complete variable domain reads DAGVTQSPTHLIKTRGQQVTLRCSPKSGHDTVSWYQQALGQGPQFIFQYYEEEERQRGNFPDRFSGHQFPNYSSELNVNALLLGDSALYLCASSFAGQPQHFGDGTRLSIL.

This rearrangement joins TRBV7-3 to TRBJ1-2; possibly TRBD1 for D (6 bases). The CDR3 extends over 16 amino acids. The V gene's germline CDR1 is SGHTA and CDR2 FQGTGA. V was cut by 4 bases and J by 0 bases, with 15 bases left in between. In DNA form, the CDR3 reads TGTGCCAGCAGCTCTAAGGACAGAGCGACTAACTATGGCTACACCTTC. Its translation: CASSSKDRATNYGYTF.

V gene TRBV6-1 combines with J gene TRBJ1-5, with D maybe TRBD1 (5 bases). CDR3 length equals 13 residues. Trimming left V 3 bases short and J 15 bases short, with 18 bases between. From germline, CDR1 is MNHNS and CDR2 SASEGT. The chain's CDR3 is CASSDPGVPVPHF. Here the CDR3 DNA reads TGTGCCAGCAGTGATCCGGGGGTGCCCGTCCCGCATTTT.

The chain uses TRBV11-2 and TRBJ2-3; D ambiguous. The V end lost 10 bases, the J end lost 2 bases, and 22 bases lay between the germline ends. Looked up from germline, CDR1 is SGHAT and CDR2 is FQNNGV. The CDR3 runs 16 residues. In DNA, the CDR3 is TGTGCCACTCATCCTGGCCGTCCTACTTACACAGATACGCAGTATTTT. It yields the protein CATHPGRPTYTDTQYF.

The genes are TRBV9 and TRBJ1-3; 9 bases align to TRBD1. The CDR3 is made up of 16 amino acids. V shed 4 bases, J shed 4 bases, and the junction held 9 bases outside the gene matches. Germline values: CDR1 SGDLS, CDR2 YYNGEE. CDR3 bases: TGTGCCAGCAGCACCCGACAGGGGGGCACGGGAAACACCATATATTTT. This gives the protein CASSTRQGGTGNTIYF.

The chain has TRBV5-6 and TRBJ2-7, with D tentatively TRBD2 (5 bases). Germline CDR1 and CDR2: SGHDT and YYEEEE. The CDR3 is made up of 16 amino acids. Trimming shortened V by 1 base and J by 6 bases, and 20 bases separated the two germline ends. The CDR3, as DNA: TGTGCCAGCAGCTTGTTAGGCTCAGGAGGTCTCCGCGAGCAGTACTTC. This encodes CASSLLGSGGLREQYF.

In its sample, this clone was seen once. The chain is built from TRBV7-2 and TRBJ2-1; TRBD1 or TRBD2 may be the D gene (6 bases each). With 5 bases removed from V and 0 bases from J, the gap between germline ends came to 20 bases. Germline CDR1 and CDR2: SGHTA and FQGNSA. The CDR3 is 18 amino acids. CDR3 region: CASSPTPVWGASYNEQFF. CDR3 sequence (DNA): TGTGCCAGCAGCCCAACCCCGGTCTGGGGGGCCTCCTACAATGAGCAGTTCTTC. The variable domain in full, with the rest retrieved from reference TRBV7-2 and TRBJ2-1, is GAGVSQSPSNKVTEKGKDVELRCDPISGHTALYWYRQSLGQGLEFLIYFQGNSAPDKSGLPSDRFSAERTGGSVSTLTIQRTQQEDSAVYLCASSPTPVWGASYNEQFFGPGTRLTVL.

The chain recombines TRBV27 with TRBJ1-2; D uncertain. CDR3 length: 16 residues. V gave up 6 bases and J gave up 6 bases, with 23 bases separating them. CDR1 and CDR2 from the germline V gene are MNHEY and SMNVEV (reference sequence). CDR3 in DNA: TGTGCCAGCAGCCGAATATCCCTGACCTCTTGGAATGGCTACACCTTC. Protein sequence: CASSRISLTSWNGYTF.

The V gene is TRBV7-3, the J gene TRBJ2-5; D remains unclear. V was clipped by 4 bases and J by 1 base, with 7 bases between them. Germline V gene lookup returns CDR1 SGHTA and CDR2 FQGTGA. CDR3 size: 13 residues. CDR3 amino acids: CASSSRLQETQYF. In nucleotides, the CDR3 is TGTGCCAGCAGCTCCCGACTCCAAGAGACCCAGTACTTC.

The chain recombines TRBV10-3 with TRBJ2-5; the match to TRBD2 covers 7 bases. J lost 2 bases, V lost 3 bases, and 6 bases had no gene match. Germline CDR1 ENHRY, CDR2 SYGVKD. CDR3 length equals 15 residues. The CDR3 is CAISESAGPQETQYF. CDR3 coding DNA: TGTGCCATCAGTGAATCAGCGGGACCACAAGAGACCCAGTACTTC.

The CDR3 DNA reads as TGTGCCAGCAGTGTCACAGGGGGCCGCCGAACTAATGAAAAACTGTTTTTT. Translated: CASSVTGGRRTNEKLFF. The chain combines TRBV27 with TRBJ1-4; 9 positions agree with TRBD1. This CDR3 is built from 17 residues. J gave up 1 base and V 5 bases, and 8 bases lay outside the gene matches. In germline, CDR1 is MNHEY, CDR2 SMNVEV (reference sequence).

The rearrangement joins TRBV28 to TRBJ1-1, with a weak D call TRBD1 (6 bases). The CDR3 has 11 amino acids. The germline V gene has CDR1 MDHEN and CDR2 SYDVKM. The V end was cut by 8 bases, the J end by 4 bases, with 8 bases between. In DNA form, the CDR3 reads TGTGCCAGCCGGGGGGCCACTGAAGCTTTCTTT. It translates to CASRGATEAFF.

The V call is TRBV9, the J call TRBJ2-1; TRBD2 agrees at 13 bases. Unmatched junction bases numbered 5, after V lost 2 bases and J lost 9 bases. The CDR3 has 15 residues. CDR1 SGDLS and CDR2 YYNGEE come from the germline V gene. CDR3 sequence reads: CASSVTSGRDSEQFF. The DNA of the CDR3 is TGTGCCAGCAGCGTCACTAGCGGGAGGGATTCTGAGCAGTTCTTC.

This chain joins TRBV4-3 and TRBJ1-2; 10 bases align to TRBD1. The trim removed 1 base at V and 5 bases at J, leaving 10 bases unmatched. Germline CDR1 is LGHNA and CDR2 is YSLEER. The CDR3 is made up of 17 amino acids. The CDR3 here is CASSQAGDRGRGYGYTF. CDR3 sequence (DNA): TGCGCCAGCAGCCAAGCGGGCGACAGGGGGCGAGGGTATGGCTACACCTTC.

The CDR3 spells CASSSGLAAPGEETQYF. DNA of the CDR3: TGTGCCAGCAGCTCGGGACTAGCTGCTCCCGGGGAAGAGACCCAGTACTTC. The V gene is TRBV4-2, the J gene TRBJ2-5; 9 bases match TRBD2. The CDR3 has 17 amino acids. CDR1 and CDR2 from the germline V gene are LGHNA and YNFKEQ. The V gene end was trimmed by 5 bases and the J gene end by 3 bases; junction bases not matched to a gene: 13.

This clone came up once. J is TRBJ1-2 and V is TRBV7-3; D uncertain. With 3 bases removed from V and 3 bases from J, the gap between germline ends came to 8 bases. Germline V gives CDR1 SGHTA, CDR2 FQGTGA. CDR3 length: 13 residues. For the CDR3, the DNA is TGTGCCAGCAGCTTCGGACCTGACTATGGCTACACCTTC. It specifies CASSFGPDYGYTF.